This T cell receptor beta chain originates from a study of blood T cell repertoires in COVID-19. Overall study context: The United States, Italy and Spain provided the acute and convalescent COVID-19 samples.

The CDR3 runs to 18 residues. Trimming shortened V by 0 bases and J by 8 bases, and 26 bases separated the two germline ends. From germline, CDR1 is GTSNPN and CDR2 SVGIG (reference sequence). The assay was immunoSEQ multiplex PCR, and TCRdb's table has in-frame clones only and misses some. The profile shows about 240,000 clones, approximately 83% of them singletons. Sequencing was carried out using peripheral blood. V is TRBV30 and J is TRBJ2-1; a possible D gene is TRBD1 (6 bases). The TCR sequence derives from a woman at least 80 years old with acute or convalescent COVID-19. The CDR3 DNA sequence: TGTGCCTGGAGTGTACAACAGGGAAAGTTTGGTAGAGTGGATGAGCAGTTCTTC. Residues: CAWSVQQGKFGRVDEQFF.